These 8 T cell receptor beta chains originate from one sample sequenced in a study of T cell changes during pregnancy in multiple sclerosis. Assay: immunoSEQ multiplex PCR; the TCRdb copy retains only in-frame clones and omits some. The data hold under 55,000 clones, with roughly 94% observed a single time. The sample was CD4+ T cells from peripheral blood mononuclear cells, taken in the third trimester of pregnancy. The source is a female donor with multiple sclerosis, enrolled in a pregnancy study.

The chain links TRBV7-9 to TRBJ2-5, with 12 bases fitting TRBD1. After removal of 1 base from V and 4 bases from J, the junction contained 7 bases not matched to a gene. Germline loops: CDR1 SEHNR, CDR2 FQNEAQ (reference sequence). The length of the CDR3 is 17 residues. CDR3 loop: CASSLVPGTGGPETQYF. CDR3 nucleotides: TGTGCCAGCAGCTTAGTTCCGGGGACAGGGGGCCCAGAGACCCAGTACTTC.

The V and J genes are TRBV9 and TRBJ1-2; a weak D match, TRBD1 (6 bases). This CDR3 contains 14 residues. The germline gives CDR1 SGDLS, CDR2 YYNGEE. V lost 6 bases to trimming and J lost 2 bases, with 14 bases between them. CDR3 protein: CASTNRGANYGYTF. As DNA, the CDR3 is TGTGCCAGCACCAATCGGGGGGCAAACTATGGCTACACCTTC.

This clone was observed once. The rearrangement links TRBV19 to TRBJ2-7; 15 bases align to TRBD2. Germline CDR1 LNHDA, CDR2 SQIVND (reference sequence). The CDR3 totals 17 residues. Germline trimming cut 4 bases from V and 0 bases from J; bases unmatched to any gene: 4. CDR3 residues: CASSTGTSGGPSYEQYF. CDR3 nucleotide sequence: TGTGCCAGTAGTACCGGGACTAGCGGGGGGCCCTCCTACGAGCAGTACTTC.

Points on this clone: At the DNA level, this CDR3 is encoded by other sequences in the same sample as well. The chain couples TRBV7-2 to TRBJ1-6; D is undetermined. The CDR3 totals 14 residues. V was cut by 3 bases and J by 1 base, with 4 bases left in between. Looked up from germline, CDR1 is SGHTA and CDR2 is FQGNSA. CDR3 nucleotides: TGTGCCAGCAGCTTCGGTTCCTATAATTCACCCCTCCACTTT. Encoded protein: CASSFGSYNSPLHF.

This clone was recorded only once. The chain has TRBV10-3 and TRBJ1-4, with 12 bases matching TRBD1. The CDR3 length is 16 residues. Trimming at V came to 7 bases and at J to 2 bases, leaving 5 bases not matched to a gene. Germline CDR1 is ENHRY and CDR2 is SYGVKD. CDR3 loop: CAIKPGQGATNEKLFF. The CDR3 DNA sequence: TGTGCCATCAAACCGGGACAGGGGGCGACTAATGAAAAACTGTTTTTT.

This chain joins TRBV9 and TRBJ2-1, with 12 bases aligning to TRBD2. Germline trimming cut 1 base from V and 7 bases from J; bases unmatched to any gene: 3. This CDR3 has 15 amino acids. CDR1 SGDLS and CDR2 YYNGEE come from the germline V gene. The CDR3 region has the DNA TGTGCCAGCAGCGTAAGTACTAGCGGGAGGAATGAGCAGTTCTTC. It yields the protein CASSVSTSGRNEQFF.

The chain couples TRBV5-5 to TRBJ1-2; D is perhaps TRBD1 (6 bases). V was cut by 2 bases and J by 3 bases, with 11 bases left in between. CDR1 and CDR2 from the germline V gene are SGHKS and YYEKEE (reference sequence). CDR3 length: 14 amino acids. CDR3 amino acids: CASSFYRVDYGYTF. In nucleotides, the CDR3 is TGTGCCAGCAGCTTCTACAGGGTAGACTATGGCTACACCTTC.

This sequence joins TRBV4-2 and TRBJ1-3, with a weak D call TRBD1 (5 bases). The CDR3 extends over 16 amino acids. CDR1 LGHNA and CDR2 YNFKEQ come from the germline V gene. V dropped 1 base and J dropped 0 bases, with 10 bases sitting between them. In nucleotides, the CDR3 is TGTGCCAGCAGCCAAGCGCAGGGCTCCTCTGGAAACACCATATATTTT. This sequence encodes CASSQAQGSSGNTIYF.